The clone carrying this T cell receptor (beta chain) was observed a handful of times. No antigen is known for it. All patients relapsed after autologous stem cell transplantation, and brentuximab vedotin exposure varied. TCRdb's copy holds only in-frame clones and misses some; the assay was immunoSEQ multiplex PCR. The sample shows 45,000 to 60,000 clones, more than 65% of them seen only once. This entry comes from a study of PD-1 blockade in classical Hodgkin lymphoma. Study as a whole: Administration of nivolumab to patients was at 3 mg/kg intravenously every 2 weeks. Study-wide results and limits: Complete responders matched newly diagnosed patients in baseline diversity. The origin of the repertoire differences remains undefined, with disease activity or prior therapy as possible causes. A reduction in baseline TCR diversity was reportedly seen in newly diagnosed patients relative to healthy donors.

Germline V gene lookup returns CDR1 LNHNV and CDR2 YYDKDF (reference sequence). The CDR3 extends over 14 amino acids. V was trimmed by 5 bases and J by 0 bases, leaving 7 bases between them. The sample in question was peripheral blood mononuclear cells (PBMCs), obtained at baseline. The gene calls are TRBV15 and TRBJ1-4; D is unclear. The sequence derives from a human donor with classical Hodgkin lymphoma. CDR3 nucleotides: TGTGCCACCAGCGGGTTAGCAACTAATGAAAAACTGTTTTTT. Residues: CATSGLATNEKLFF.